These 12 T cell receptor beta chains originate from one sample sequenced in a study of blood T cell repertoires in COVID-19. Profiled with immunoSEQ multiplex PCR; TCRdb holds only in-frame clones, not every one. This table has 80,000 or so clones, under 85% appearing once. Sequences were obtained from peripheral blood. These receptors came from a human donor in a cohort sampled during active COVID-19.

The chain has TRBV2 and TRBJ1-1; TRBD1 might be the D (5 bases). Germline CDR1 SNHLY, CDR2 FYNNEI. CDR3 length equals 13 residues. Trimming stripped 8 bases from V and 1 base from J, with 11 bases between. CDR3 region: CASLYGGNTEAFF. CDR3 nucleotide sequence: TGTGCCAGCTTGTACGGGGGGAACACTGAAGCTTTCTTT. Filled out from reference TRBV2 and TRBJ1-1, the complete variable domain reads EPEVTQTPSHQVTQMGQEVILRCVPISNHLYFYWYRQILGQKVEFLVSFYNNEISEKSEIFDDQFSVERPDGSNFTLKIRSTKLEDSAMYFCASLYGGNTEAFFGQGTRLTVV.

The chain couples TRBV3-1 (or the pseudogene TRBV3-2) to TRBJ1-1; 7 bases line up with TRBD1. This CDR3 has 16 residues. The junction had 4 bases not matched to a gene; V was cut back by 0 bases and J by 0 bases. Germline-derived CDR1 and CDR2 are LGHDT and YNNKEL (reference sequence). CDR3 sequence reads: CASSQDPTGVNTEAFF. CDR3 coding DNA: TGTGCCAGCAGCCAAGACCCTACAGGGGTGAACACTGAAGCTTTCTTT.

The gene calls are TRBV6-5 and TRBJ1-5; D is ambiguous. This CDR3 is 16 amino acids long. The V gene lost 0 bases and the J gene lost 2 bases, with 11 bases spanning the gap. CDR1 is MNHEY and CDR2 is SVGAGI in the germline V gene. The CDR3 sequence: CASSYSAGQGNQPQHF. CDR3 nucleotide sequence: TGTGCCAGCAGTTACTCCGCGGGTCAGGGCAATCAGCCCCAGCATTTT.

The CDR3 sequence: CASRVTKLAGAYGDTQYF. The CDR3 DNA sequence: TGTGCCAGCAGGGTCACTAAACTAGCGGGGGCCTATGGGGATACGCAGTATTTT. The chain is built from TRBV2 and TRBJ2-3; 11 bases map to TRBD2. Looked up from germline, CDR1 is SNHLY and CDR2 is FYNNEI. V was pared by 6 bases and J by 6 bases, with 17 bases of the junction left unmatched. The CDR3 length is 18 residues.

This chain connects TRBV7-9 to TRBJ1-5; 8 bases line up with TRBD1. Germline V gene lookup returns CDR1 SEHNR and CDR2 FQNEAQ (reference sequence). The V gene end was trimmed by 0 bases and the J gene end by 6 bases; junction bases not matched to a gene: 4. The CDR3 is made up of 15 amino acids. The CDR3 bases are TGTGCCAGCAGCTTAGCCGCAGGGGGCAGTCAGCCCCAGCATTTT. Its protein is CASSLAAGGSQPQHF.

This chain joins TRBV28 and TRBJ1-5; weak D call: TRBD1 (5 bases). The V and J ends lost 11 bases and 6 bases respectively, with 14 bases between them. CDR3 size: 12 residues. From germline, CDR1 is MDHEN and CDR2 SYDVKM. CDR3 loop: CAGGGGGQPQHF. CDR3 coding DNA: TGTGCCGGGGGAGGCGGAGGTCAGCCCCAGCATTTT.

The rearrangement joins TRBV5-4 to TRBJ2-3; the match to TRBD2 covers 10 bases. J gave up 1 base and V 0 bases, and 8 bases lay outside the gene matches. The V gene's germline CDR1 is SGHNT and CDR2 YYREEE (reference sequence). This CDR3 comprises 18 residues. CDR3 nucleotides: TGTGCCAGCAGCTTGGAATGGGCAAGCGGGGGGGGCACAGATACGCAGTATTTT. Its translation is CASSLEWASGGGTDTQYF.

The CDR3 nucleotides read TGCGCCAGCAGCTCCCACACAAACCGGGCAGATACGCAGTATTTT. Amino acid sequence: CASSSHTNRADTQYF. This chain uses TRBV5-1 with TRBJ2-3; no reliable D call. CDR3 size: 15 residues. V was pared by 3 bases and J by 4 bases, with 15 bases between. Germline V gene sequence: CDR1 SGHRS, CDR2 YFSETQ.

The gene calls are TRBV18 and TRBJ2-3; D perhaps matches TRBD1 (6 bases). V shed 3 bases and J shed 6 bases, with 10 bases lying between them. The CDR3 extends over 13 amino acids. CDR1 and CDR2 from the germline V gene are KGHSH and LQKENI. This chain's CDR3 is CASSPGHWDTQYF. The DNA for the CDR3 is TGTGCCAGCTCACCGGGACATTGGGATACGCAGTATTTT.

The V and J genes are TRBV28 and TRBJ2-7; possible D gene TRBD2, 5 bases. The CDR3 totals 12 residues. V was trimmed by 6 bases and J by 2 bases, leaving 8 bases between them. From germline, CDR1 is MDHEN and CDR2 SYDVKM. The CDR3, as DNA: TGTGCCAGCAGCCCCGGGGCCTACGAGCAGTACTTC. This sequence encodes CASSPGAYEQYF. Together with reference TRBV28 and TRBJ2-7, the CDR3 gives the full variable domain: DVKVTQSSRYLVKRTGEKVFLECVQDMDHENMFWYRQDPGLGLRLIYFSYDVKMKEKGDIPEGYSVSREKKERFSLILESASTNQTSMYLCASSPGAYEQYFGPGTRLTVT.

In DNA, the CDR3 is TGTGCCAGCAGTTTACCAGCGGGACAAGAGACCCAGTACTTC. Protein product: CASSLPAGQETQYF. V usage is TRBV28 and J usage is TRBJ2-5; 7 positions agree with TRBD2. V shed 2 bases and J 2 bases; nucleotides not matched to a gene: 2. The CDR3 covers 14 residues. Germline CDR1 reads MDHEN; CDR2 reads SYDVKM. Together with reference TRBV28 and TRBJ2-5, the CDR3 gives the full variable domain: DVKVTQSSRYLVKRTGEKVFLECVQDMDHENMFWYRQDPGLGLRLIYFSYDVKMKEKGDIPEGYSVSREKKERFSLILESASTNQTSMYLCASSLPAGQETQYFGPGTRLLVL.

In its sample, this clone was seen once. The CDR3 coding sequence is TGTGCCAGCAGTGAAGCCCTGGGACTAGGCACAGATACGCAGTATTTT. Its translation: CASSEALGLGTDTQYF. The genes are TRBV6-1 and TRBJ2-3, with 8 bases aligning to TRBD2. J gave up 1 base and V 0 bases, and 3 bases lay outside the gene matches. The germline gives CDR1 MNHNS, CDR2 SASEGT. CDR3 size: 16 residues.